This TCR beta chain was retrieved from a study of T-cell reconstitution after alpha-beta-depleted transplantation in children. Whole-study findings and limits: Hyperexpanded clones declined; after one year, newly produced T cells mostly supplied diversity. Surviving recipient T cells and intrathymic progenitors accounted for some patients' high TCRbeta diversity at day 60. Reportedly, alpha-beta T cells present about two months post-transplant originated from several hundred expanded clones of graft origin.

Germline assignment: CDR1 MGHRA and CDR2 YSYEKL. With 5 bases clipped from V and 5 bases from J, the junction kept 14 bases outside the gene matches. CDR3 length: 16 residues. This clonotype was seen ten or more times. Its specificity is unknown. Unique molecular identifiers were built into the TCRbeta library. TCRdb called the PCR reads again in MiXCR, with one record for every CDR3 protein. Among 150,000 to 250,000 distinct CDR3 sequences listed, roughly 6.3% were seen once. The chain has TRBV4-1 and TRBJ2-7; the match to TRBD2 covers 8 bases. The sample in question was PBMCs, obtained before TCRalphabeta/CD19-depleted stem cell transplant. The receptor was isolated from a girl less than two years old with combined immunodeficiency, due to receive a stem cell transplant. The CDR3 DNA reads TGCGCCAGCAGCTTCTCCTCCGGGACTAGTGGTAACGAGCAGTACTTC. This translates into CASSFSSGTSGNEQYF.